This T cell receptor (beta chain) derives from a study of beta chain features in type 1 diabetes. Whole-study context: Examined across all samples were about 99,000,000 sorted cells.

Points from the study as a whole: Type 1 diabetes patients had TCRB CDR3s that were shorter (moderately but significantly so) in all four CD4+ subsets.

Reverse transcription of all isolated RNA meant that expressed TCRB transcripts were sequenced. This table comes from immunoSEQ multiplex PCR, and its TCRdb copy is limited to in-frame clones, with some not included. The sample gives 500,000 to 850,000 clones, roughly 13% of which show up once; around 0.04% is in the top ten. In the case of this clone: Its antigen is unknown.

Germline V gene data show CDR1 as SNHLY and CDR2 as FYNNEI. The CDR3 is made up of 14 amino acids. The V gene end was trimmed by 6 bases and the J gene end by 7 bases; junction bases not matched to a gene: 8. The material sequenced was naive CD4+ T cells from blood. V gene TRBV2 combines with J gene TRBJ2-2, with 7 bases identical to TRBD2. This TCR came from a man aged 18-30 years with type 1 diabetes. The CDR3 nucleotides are TGTGCCAGCAGAGCTGGGACTACGAACGGGGAGCTGTTTTTT. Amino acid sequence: CASRAGTTNGELFF. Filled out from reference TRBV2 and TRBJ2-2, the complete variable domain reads EPEVTQTPSHQVTQMGQEVILRCVPISNHLYFYWYRQILGQKVEFLVSFYNNEISEKSEIFDDQFSVERPDGSNFTLKIRSTKLEDSAMYFCASRAGTTNGELFFGEGSRLTVL.